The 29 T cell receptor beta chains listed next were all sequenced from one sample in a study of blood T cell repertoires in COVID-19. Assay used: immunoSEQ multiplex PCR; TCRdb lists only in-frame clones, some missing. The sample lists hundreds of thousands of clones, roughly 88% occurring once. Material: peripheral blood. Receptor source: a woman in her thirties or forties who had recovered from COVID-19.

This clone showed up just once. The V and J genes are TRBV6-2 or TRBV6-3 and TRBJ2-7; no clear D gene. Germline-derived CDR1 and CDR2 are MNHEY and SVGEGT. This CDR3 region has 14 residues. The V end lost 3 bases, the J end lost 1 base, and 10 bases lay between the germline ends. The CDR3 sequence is CASSYALTSYEQYF. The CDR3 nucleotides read TGTGCCAGCAGTTATGCGCTGACATCCTACGAGCAGTACTTC.

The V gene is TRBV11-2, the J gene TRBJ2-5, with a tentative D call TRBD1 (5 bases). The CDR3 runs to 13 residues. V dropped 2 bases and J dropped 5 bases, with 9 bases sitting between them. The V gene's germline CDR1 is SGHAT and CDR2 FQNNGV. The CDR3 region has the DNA TGTGCCAGCAGCTTAATGGGGCTGGAGACCCAGTACTTC. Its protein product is CASSLMGLETQYF.

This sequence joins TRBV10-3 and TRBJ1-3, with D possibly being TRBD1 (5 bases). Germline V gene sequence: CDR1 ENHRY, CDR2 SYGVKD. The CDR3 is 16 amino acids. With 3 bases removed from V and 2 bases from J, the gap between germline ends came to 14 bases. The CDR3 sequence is CAISDWGRLAGNTIYF. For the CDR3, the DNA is TGTGCCATCAGTGATTGGGGCAGGTTAGCTGGAAACACCATATATTTT.

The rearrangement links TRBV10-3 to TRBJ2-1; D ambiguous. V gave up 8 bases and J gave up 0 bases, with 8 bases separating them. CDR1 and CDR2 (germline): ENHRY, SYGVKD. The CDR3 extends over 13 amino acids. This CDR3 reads CAIGPSSYNEQFF. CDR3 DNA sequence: TGTGCCATCGGTCCCAGCTCCTACAATGAGCAGTTCTTC.

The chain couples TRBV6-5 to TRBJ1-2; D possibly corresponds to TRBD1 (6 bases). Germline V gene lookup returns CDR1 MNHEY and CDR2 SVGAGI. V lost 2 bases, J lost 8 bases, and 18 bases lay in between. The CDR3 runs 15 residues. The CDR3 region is CASSYADSHLKGYTF. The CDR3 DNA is TGTGCCAGCAGTTACGCGGACAGTCACCTGAAGGGCTACACCTTC.

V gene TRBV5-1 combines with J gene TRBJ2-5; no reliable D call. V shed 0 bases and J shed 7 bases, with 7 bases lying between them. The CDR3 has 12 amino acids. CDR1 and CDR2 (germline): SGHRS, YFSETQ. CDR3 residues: CASSLGTGTQYF. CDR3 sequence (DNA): TGCGCCAGCAGCTTGGGTACGGGGACCCAGTACTTC.

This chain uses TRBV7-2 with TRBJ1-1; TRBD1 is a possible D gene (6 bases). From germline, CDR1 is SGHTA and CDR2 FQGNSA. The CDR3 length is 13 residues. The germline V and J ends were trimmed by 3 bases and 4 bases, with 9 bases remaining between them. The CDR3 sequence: CASSFRQVTEAFF. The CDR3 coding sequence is TGTGCCAGCAGCTTCCGACAGGTCACTGAAGCTTTCTTT.

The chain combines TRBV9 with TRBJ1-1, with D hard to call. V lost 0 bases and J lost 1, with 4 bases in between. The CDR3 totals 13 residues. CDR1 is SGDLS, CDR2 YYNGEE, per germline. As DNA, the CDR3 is TGTGCCAGCAGCGTAGACAGGAACACTGAAGCTTTCTTT. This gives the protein CASSVDRNTEAFF.

As DNA, the CDR3 is TGTGCCAGCAGTTTAGCGGGAGCTTGGTACTTC. It yields the protein CASSLAGAWYF. The chain joins TRBV28 to TRBJ2-7; TRBD2 aligns across 7 bases. The CDR3 is 11 amino acids. The ends lost 2 bases at V and 12 bases at J; junction bases unmatched: 4. CDR1 and CDR2 (germline): MDHEN, SYDVKM.

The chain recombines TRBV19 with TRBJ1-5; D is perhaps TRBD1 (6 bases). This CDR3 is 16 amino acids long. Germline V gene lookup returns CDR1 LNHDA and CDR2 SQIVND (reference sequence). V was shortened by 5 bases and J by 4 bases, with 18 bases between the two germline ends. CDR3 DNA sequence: TGTGCCAGTAGTCCGACTGCCTCAGGGGCAAATCAGCCCCAGCATTTT. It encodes CASSPTASGANQPQHF.

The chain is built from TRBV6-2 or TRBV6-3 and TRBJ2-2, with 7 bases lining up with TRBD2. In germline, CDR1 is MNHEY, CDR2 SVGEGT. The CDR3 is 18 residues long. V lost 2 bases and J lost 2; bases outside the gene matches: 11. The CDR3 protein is CASSYGGRALLNTGELFF. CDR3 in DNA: TGTGCCAGCAGTTACGGGGGGAGGGCCCTTCTTAACACCGGGGAGCTGTTTTTT.

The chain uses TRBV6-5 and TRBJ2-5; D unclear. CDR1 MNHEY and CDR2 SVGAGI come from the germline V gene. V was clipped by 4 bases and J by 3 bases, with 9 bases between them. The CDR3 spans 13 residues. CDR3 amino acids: CASSSAGKETQYF. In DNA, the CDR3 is TGTGCCAGCAGTTCGGCAGGAAAAGAGACCCAGTACTTC.

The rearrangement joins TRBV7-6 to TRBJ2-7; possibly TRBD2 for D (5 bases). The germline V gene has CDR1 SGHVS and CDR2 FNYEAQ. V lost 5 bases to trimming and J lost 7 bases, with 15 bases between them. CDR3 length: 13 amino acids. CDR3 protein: CASSAYTGGEQYF. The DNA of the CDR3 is TGTGCCAGCAGCGCATACACGGGCGGGGAGCAGTACTTC.

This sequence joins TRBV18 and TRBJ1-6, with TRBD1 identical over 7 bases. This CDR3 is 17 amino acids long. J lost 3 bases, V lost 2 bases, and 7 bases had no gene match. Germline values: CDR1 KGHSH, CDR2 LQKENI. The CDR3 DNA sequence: TGTGCCAGCTCACCAGTGACAGGGTCTCGCTATAATTCACCCCTCCACTTT. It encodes CASSPVTGSRYNSPLHF.

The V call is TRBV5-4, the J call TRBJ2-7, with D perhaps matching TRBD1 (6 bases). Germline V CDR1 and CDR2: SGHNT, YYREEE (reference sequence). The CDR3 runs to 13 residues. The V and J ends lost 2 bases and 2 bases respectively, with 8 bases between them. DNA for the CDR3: TGTGCCAGCAGCTTTACAGGGACCTACGAGCAGTACTTC. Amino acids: CASSFTGTYEQYF.

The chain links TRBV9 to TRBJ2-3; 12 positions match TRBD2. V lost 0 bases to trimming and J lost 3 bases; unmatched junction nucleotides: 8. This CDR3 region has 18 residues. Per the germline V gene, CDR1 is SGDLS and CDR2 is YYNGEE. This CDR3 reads CASSVVPSGRAGTDTQYF. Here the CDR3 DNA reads TGTGCCAGCAGCGTAGTGCCTAGCGGGAGGGCCGGAACAGATACGCAGTATTTT. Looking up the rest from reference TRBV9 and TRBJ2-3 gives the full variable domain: DSGVTQTPKHLITATGQRVTLRCSPRSGDLSVYWYQQSLDQGLQFLIQYYNGEERAKGNILERFSAQQFPDLHSELNLSSLELGDSALYFCASSVVPSGRAGTDTQYFGPGTRLTVL.

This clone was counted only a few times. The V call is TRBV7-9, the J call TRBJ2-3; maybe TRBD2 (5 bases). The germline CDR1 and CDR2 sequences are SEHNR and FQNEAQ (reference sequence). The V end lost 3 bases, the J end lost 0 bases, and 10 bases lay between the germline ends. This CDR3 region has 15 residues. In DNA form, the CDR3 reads TGTGCCAGCAGCTTGACTACCGTGAGCACAGATACGCAGTATTTT. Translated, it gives CASSLTTVSTDTQYF.

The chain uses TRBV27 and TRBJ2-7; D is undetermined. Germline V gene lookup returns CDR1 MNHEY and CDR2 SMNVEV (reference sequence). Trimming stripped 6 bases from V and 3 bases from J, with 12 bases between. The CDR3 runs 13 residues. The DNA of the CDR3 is TGTGCCAGCAGCTCCGCGGCCCACTACGAGCAGTACTTC. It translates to CASSSAAHYEQYF.

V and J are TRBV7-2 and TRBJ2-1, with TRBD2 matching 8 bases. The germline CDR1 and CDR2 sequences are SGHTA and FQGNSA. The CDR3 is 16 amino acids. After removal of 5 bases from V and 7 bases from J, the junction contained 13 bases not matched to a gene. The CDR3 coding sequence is TGTGCCAGCAGCCCCGGAGTCTGGACTAGCTATAATGAGCAGTTCTTC. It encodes CASSPGVWTSYNEQFF.

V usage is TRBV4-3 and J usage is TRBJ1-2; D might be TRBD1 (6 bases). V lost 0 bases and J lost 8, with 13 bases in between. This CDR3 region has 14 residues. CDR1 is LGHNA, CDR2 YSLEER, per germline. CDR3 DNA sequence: TGCGCCAGCAGCCAAGATTGGCAGGGGCGAGGCTACACCTTC. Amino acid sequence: CASSQDWQGRGYTF.

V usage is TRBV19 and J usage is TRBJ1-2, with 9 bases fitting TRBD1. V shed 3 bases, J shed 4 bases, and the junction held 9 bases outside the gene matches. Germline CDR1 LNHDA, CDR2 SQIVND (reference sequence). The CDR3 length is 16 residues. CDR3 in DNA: TGTGCCAGTAGTATCCGATGGGACAGGGACATCTATGGCTACACCTTC. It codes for CASSIRWDRDIYGYTF.

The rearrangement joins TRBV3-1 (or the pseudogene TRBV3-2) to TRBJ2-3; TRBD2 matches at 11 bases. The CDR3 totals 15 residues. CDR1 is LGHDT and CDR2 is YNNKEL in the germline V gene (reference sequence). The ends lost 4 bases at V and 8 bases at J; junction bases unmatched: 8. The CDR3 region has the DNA TGTGCCAGCAGCCTTATAGCGGGGGGGCAAGCTACGCAGTATTTT. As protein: CASSLIAGGQATQYF.

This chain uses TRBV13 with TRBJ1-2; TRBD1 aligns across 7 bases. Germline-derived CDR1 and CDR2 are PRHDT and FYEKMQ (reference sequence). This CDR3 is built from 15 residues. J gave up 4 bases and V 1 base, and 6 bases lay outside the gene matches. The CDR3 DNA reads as TGTGCCAGCAGCTTAGCCGGGACAGCCCCCTATGGCTACACCTTC. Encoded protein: CASSLAGTAPYGYTF.

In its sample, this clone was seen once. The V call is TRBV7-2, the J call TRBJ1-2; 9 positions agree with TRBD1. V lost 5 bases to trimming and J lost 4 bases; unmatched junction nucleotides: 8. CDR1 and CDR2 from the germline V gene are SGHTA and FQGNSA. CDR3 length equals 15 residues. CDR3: CASSLTGQGSYGYTF. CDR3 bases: TGTGCCAGCAGCCTAACGGGACAGGGCTCCTATGGCTACACCTTC.

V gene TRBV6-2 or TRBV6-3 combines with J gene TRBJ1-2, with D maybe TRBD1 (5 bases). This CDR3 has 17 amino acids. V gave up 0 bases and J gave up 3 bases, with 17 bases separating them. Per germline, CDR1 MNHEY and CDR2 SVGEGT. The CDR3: CASSYSTGSKADYGYTF. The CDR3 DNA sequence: TGTGCCAGCAGTTACTCTACAGGCTCAAAGGCGGACTATGGCTACACCTTC.

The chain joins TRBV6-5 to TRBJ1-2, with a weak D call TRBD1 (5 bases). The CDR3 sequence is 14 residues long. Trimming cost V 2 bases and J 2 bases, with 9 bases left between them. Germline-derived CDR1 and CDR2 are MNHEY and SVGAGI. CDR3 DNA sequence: TGTGCCAGCAGTTACCTCGGGGGGAACTATGGCTACACCTTC. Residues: CASSYLGGNYGYTF.

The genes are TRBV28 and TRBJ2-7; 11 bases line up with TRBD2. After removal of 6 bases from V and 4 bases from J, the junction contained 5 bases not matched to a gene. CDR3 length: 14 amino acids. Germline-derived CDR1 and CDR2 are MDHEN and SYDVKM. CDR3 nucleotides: TGTGCCAGCAGAGTAGCGGGGGGGCGTTACGAGCAGTACTTC. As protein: CASRVAGGRYEQYF.

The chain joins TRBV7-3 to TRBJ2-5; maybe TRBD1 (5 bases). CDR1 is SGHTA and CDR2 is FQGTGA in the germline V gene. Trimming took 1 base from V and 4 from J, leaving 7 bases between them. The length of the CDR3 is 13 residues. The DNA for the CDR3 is TGTGCCAGCAGCTTAAGTCAGGGAGAGACCCAGTACTTC. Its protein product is CASSLSQGETQYF. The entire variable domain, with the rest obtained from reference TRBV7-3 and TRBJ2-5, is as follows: GAGVSQTPSNKVTEKGKYVELRCDPISGHTALYWYRQSLGQGPEFLIYFQGTGAADDSGLPNDRFFAVRPEGSVSTLKIQRTERGDSAVYLCASSLSQGETQYFGPGTRLLVL.

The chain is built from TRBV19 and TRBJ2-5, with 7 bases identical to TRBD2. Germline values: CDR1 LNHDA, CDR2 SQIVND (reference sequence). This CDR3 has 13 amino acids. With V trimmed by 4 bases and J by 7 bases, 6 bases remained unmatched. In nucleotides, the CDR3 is TGTGCCAGTAGTAACGGACTAGATAGGACCCAGTACTTC. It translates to CASSNGLDRTQYF.